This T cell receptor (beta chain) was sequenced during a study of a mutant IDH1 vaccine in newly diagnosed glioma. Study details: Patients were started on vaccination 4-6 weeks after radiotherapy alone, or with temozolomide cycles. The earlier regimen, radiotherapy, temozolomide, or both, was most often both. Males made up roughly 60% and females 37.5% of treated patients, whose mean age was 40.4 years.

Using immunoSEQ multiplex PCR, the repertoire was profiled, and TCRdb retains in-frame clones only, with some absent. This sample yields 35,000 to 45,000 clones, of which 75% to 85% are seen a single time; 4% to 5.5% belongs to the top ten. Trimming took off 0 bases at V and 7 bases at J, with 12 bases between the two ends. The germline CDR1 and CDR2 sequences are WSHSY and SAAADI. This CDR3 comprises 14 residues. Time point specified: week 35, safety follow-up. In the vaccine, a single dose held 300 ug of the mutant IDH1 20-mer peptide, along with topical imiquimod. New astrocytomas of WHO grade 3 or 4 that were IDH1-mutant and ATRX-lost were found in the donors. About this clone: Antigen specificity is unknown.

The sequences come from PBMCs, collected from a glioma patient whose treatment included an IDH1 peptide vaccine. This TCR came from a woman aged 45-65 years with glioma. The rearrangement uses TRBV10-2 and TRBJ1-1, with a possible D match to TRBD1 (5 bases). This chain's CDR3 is CASSESAWDLEAFF. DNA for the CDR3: TGCGCCAGCAGTGAGTCGGCCTGGGACCTTGAAGCTTTCTTT.